This record concerns one TCR beta chain sequence. Its cognate antigen is unknown. Time point defined: baseline, week 1 (first vaccination visit). Treatment of the sample: pre-vaccination baseline after standard-of-care therapy. Donors' newly diagnosed IDH1-mutant WHO grade 3 or 4 astrocytomas lacked nuclear ATRX. These data belong to a study of a mutant IDH1 vaccine in newly diagnosed glioma. In the study overall: Patients previously underwent radiotherapy, temozolomide, or both, and most underwent both.

Profiling relied on immunoSEQ multiplex PCR, and the TCRdb table lists in-frame clones only, not all of them. The sample contains some 95,000 clones, around 77% of which appear only once. Study-level points and caveats: Pseudoprogression looked unconnected to shifts in top peripheral T cell clonotypes.

This sample comprised PBMCs, obtained from a glioma patient treated with radiotherapy, temozolomide or both. The sequence came from a man aged 40-49 years with glioma.

The CDR3 spells CAIRNTDTQYF. The CDR3 DNA follows: TGTGCCATCAGAAATACAGATACGCAGTATTTT. V is TRBV10-3 and J is TRBJ2-3; D is ambiguous. V lost 6 bases, J lost 3 bases, and 4 bases lay in between. Germline V gives CDR1 ENHRY, CDR2 SYGVKD. This CDR3 spans 11 amino acids.